This TCR beta chain was sequenced for a study of T cell changes during pregnancy in multiple sclerosis. Sequencing was performed with immunoSEQ multiplex PCR; in TCRdb, only in-frame clones are kept and a portion is missing. Of about 83,000 clones detected, around 96% appear once; the ten largest clones hold roughly 1.2%. The CDR3 has 13 amino acids. The ends were cut back, 8 bases at V and 0 bases at J, with 13 bases in the middle. Per the germline V gene, CDR1 is GTSNPN and CDR2 is SVGIG (reference sequence). The source is a female donor with multiple sclerosis, enrolled in a pregnancy study. J is TRBJ1-2 and V is TRBV30; no reliable D call. Sequencing was performed on peripheral blood, taken in the second trimester of pregnancy. The CDR3 region has the DNA TGTGCCCAAGAGGCTGACTCTAACTATGGCTACACCTTC. This sequence encodes CAQEADSNYGYTF.